These 25 T cell receptor beta chains were sequenced from one sample in a study of T cell responses to AZD1222 COVID-19 vaccine. Data came from immunoSEQ multiplex PCR; TCRdb stores just in-frame clones and leaves some out. The profile shows approximately 85,000 clones, roughly 90% of them singletons. The sequencing here drew on peripheral blood, taken on day 0 of AZD1222 vaccination. Receptor source: an adult in good health.

The chain combines TRBV19 with TRBJ1-1; a weak D match, TRBD1 (5 bases). The CDR3 has 13 residues. Trimming removed 5 bases from V and 4 bases from J, with 11 bases in between. Germline CDR1 is LNHDA and CDR2 is SQIVND (reference sequence). CDR3 in DNA: TGTGCCAGTAGTTTGGTGGGGGGCACTGAAGCTTTCTTT. The encoded protein is CASSLVGGTEAFF.

V and J are TRBV14 and TRBJ1-6; tentative D call: TRBD1 (6 bases). V lost 6 bases and J 10 bases, leaving 13 bases between the germline ends. Germline loops: CDR1 SGHDN, CDR2 FVKESK. There are 13 residues in the CDR3. In DNA, the CDR3 is TGTGCCAGCAGGGGTTCGGGACAATCACCCCTCCACTTT. It is translated as CASRGSGQSPLHF.

The rearrangement joins TRBV5-1 to TRBJ2-7; weak D call: TRBD1 (5 bases). V lost 0 bases, J lost 0 bases, and 10 bases lay in between. This CDR3 has 15 residues. Germline V gene data show CDR1 as SGHRS and CDR2 as YFSETQ. CDR3 in amino acids: CASSLGVQASYEQYF. The CDR3 bases are TGCGCCAGCAGCTTGGGGGTACAGGCCTCCTACGAGCAGTACTTC.

This clone was recorded once. V is TRBV7-2 and J is TRBJ1-1; D is unclear. V lost 2 bases and J lost 1, with 8 bases in between. This CDR3 has 14 amino acids. From germline, CDR1 is SGHTA and CDR2 FQGNSA. CDR3 coding DNA: TGTGCCAGCAGCTTACTTGACTCGAACACTGAAGCTTTCTTT. Translation: CASSLLDSNTEAFF.

The genes are TRBV27 and TRBJ1-5, with TRBD1 identical over 7 bases. This CDR3 is 15 amino acids long. Germline assignment: CDR1 MNHEY and CDR2 SMNVEV (reference sequence). J gave up 6 bases and V 0 bases, and 5 bases lay outside the gene matches. Written as DNA, the CDR3 is TGTGCCAGCAGTTTATCAGGGGGCGCAGCTCAGCCCCAGCATTTT. Protein sequence: CASSLSGGAAQPQHF.

The chain couples TRBV7-9 to TRBJ1-4, with D possibly TRBD1 on 5 matching bases. Between the trimmed V and J ends, which lost 1 base and 5 bases, there was a span of 8 bases. The CDR3 sequence is 14 residues long. From germline, CDR1 is SEHNR and CDR2 FQNEAQ (reference sequence). This chain's CDR3 is CASSLGQTNEKLFF. The CDR3 DNA reads as TGTGCCAGCAGCTTAGGACAGACGAATGAAAAACTGTTTTTT.

This sequence joins TRBV4-1 and TRBJ2-7; D may be TRBD2 (5 bases). V was trimmed by 0 bases and J by 7 bases, leaving 10 bases between them. CDR1 is MGHRA, CDR2 YSYEKL, per germline. CDR3 size: 13 residues. Here the CDR3 DNA reads TGCGCCAGCAGCCAAGATCGGGGAATAGAGCAGTACTTC. Protein sequence: CASSQDRGIEQYF.

V is TRBV29-1 and J is TRBJ1-5; D might be TRBD1 (5 bases). The CDR3 sequence is 13 residues long. Germline CDR1 is SQVTM and CDR2 is ANQGSEA. Trimming took off 4 bases at V and 3 bases at J, with 10 bases between the two ends. CDR3 DNA: TGCAGCGTTGTTTGGGGGGTCAATCAGCCCCAGCATTTT. Its protein is CSVVWGVNQPQHF.

Notes on this clone: Other DNA sequences in this specimen translate into the identical CDR3. The chain employs TRBV28 and TRBJ1-2; D call uncertain. This CDR3 is 12 amino acids long. Per the germline V gene, CDR1 is MDHEN and CDR2 is SYDVKM. The V and J ends lost 2 bases and 3 bases respectively, with 4 bases between them. CDR3 DNA: TGTGCCAGCAGTTTAACGGACTATGGCTACACCTTC. This gives the protein CASSLTDYGYTF.

The J gene is TRBJ2-5, the V gene TRBV4-1, with 9 bases lining up with TRBD1. Germline V lookup: CDR1 MGHRA, CDR2 YSYEKL. The CDR3 runs 17 residues. V gave up 0 bases and J gave up 5 bases; unmatched junction bases: 10. The CDR3 sequence: CASSQEATGGARETQYF. In nucleotides, the CDR3 is TGCGCCAGCAGCCAAGAAGCCACAGGGGGCGCGAGGGAGACCCAGTACTTC.

V gene TRBV3-1 (or the pseudogene TRBV3-2) combines with J gene TRBJ2-1; 7 bases line up with TRBD1. There are 16 residues in the CDR3. V lost 1 base to trimming and J lost 5 bases; unmatched junction nucleotides: 8. CDR1 and CDR2 (germline): LGHDT, YNNKEL (reference sequence). The CDR3 region is CASSQATGIRNNEQFF. The CDR3 DNA follows: TGTGCCAGCAGCCAAGCGACAGGGATTCGGAACAATGAGCAGTTCTTC.

The chain uses TRBV28 and TRBJ1-4; D gene unclear. V lost 3 bases, J lost 7 bases, and 9 bases lay in between. The germline V gene has CDR1 MDHEN and CDR2 SYDVKM. There are 13 residues in the CDR3. The CDR3 spells CASSFRGPEKLFF. CDR3 bases: TGTGCCAGCAGTTTTCGAGGCCCTGAAAAACTGTTTTTT.

This clone showed up just a few times. This sequence joins TRBV5-5 and TRBJ1-4, with D hard to call. In germline, CDR1 is SGHKS, CDR2 YYEKEE (reference sequence). Trimming cost V 4 bases and J 0 bases, with 7 bases left between them. The CDR3 extends over 14 amino acids. This CDR3 reads CASSQIATNEKLFF. The CDR3 bases are TGTGCCAGCAGCCAGATTGCAACTAATGAAAAACTGTTTTTT.

The V gene is TRBV9, the J gene TRBJ1-6; D might be TRBD1 (5 bases). Germline V gene data show CDR1 as SGDLS and CDR2 as YYNGEE. The CDR3 is 15 amino acids. Trimming cost V 0 bases and J 10 bases, with 14 bases left between them. The CDR3 nucleotides read TGTGCCAGCAGCGTAGCTCTCGGGGGAGGATCACCCCTCCACTTT. Translation: CASSVALGGGSPLHF.

V and J are TRBV3-1 (or the pseudogene TRBV3-2) and TRBJ2-1, with D possibly being TRBD2 (6 bases). V lost 8 bases to trimming and J lost 6 bases, with 29 bases between them. The CDR3 consists of 18 residues. Per germline, CDR1 LGHDT and CDR2 YNNKEL (reference sequence). The CDR3 region is CASGGVRLRTTDSNEQFF. The CDR3 bases are TGTGCCAGCGGAGGTGTAAGGTTGCGGACTACGGATTCCAATGAGCAGTTCTTC.

This clone has a single count. The CDR3 bases are TGTGCCAGCAGCTTGATGGTTGGTTCACCCCTCCACTTT. It encodes CASSLMVGSPLHF. This chain links TRBV5-5 with TRBJ1-6, with D hard to call. The V gene lost 1 base and the J gene lost 9 bases, with 8 bases spanning the gap. From germline, CDR1 is SGHKS and CDR2 YYEKEE (reference sequence). The CDR3 runs to 13 residues.

The chain combines TRBV7-9 with TRBJ1-4; D is possibly TRBD1 (6 bases). V gave up 2 bases and J gave up 4 bases, with 17 bases separating them. This CDR3 spans 17 amino acids. From germline, CDR1 is SEHNR and CDR2 FQNEAQ (reference sequence). The CDR3: CASSLWGQGWHNEKLFF. CDR3 in DNA: TGTGCCAGCAGCTTATGGGGGCAGGGTTGGCATAATGAAAAACTGTTTTTT.

This chain uses TRBV5-8 with TRBJ2-6; 9 positions match TRBD1. Trimming removed 4 bases from V and 4 bases from J; junction bases left unmatched: 6. Looked up from germline, CDR1 is SGHTS and CDR2 is YDEGEE. CDR3 length: 16 amino acids. CDR3 in amino acids: CASSHPGQGGANVLTF. The CDR3 DNA is TGTGCCAGCAGCCACCCTGGACAGGGGGGGGCCAACGTCCTGACTTTC.

This clone was picked up one time. The J gene is TRBJ1-5, the V gene TRBV5-6; D is ambiguous. This CDR3 is 14 amino acids long. The V and J ends lost 0 bases and 2 bases respectively, with 6 bases between them. Per the germline V gene, CDR1 is SGHDT and CDR2 is YYEEEE. In DNA form, the CDR3 reads TGTGCCAGCAGCTTGGGGGTTGGCAATCAGCCCCAGCATTTT. This gives the protein CASSLGVGNQPQHF.

The chain joins TRBV18 to TRBJ1-5; D is uncertain. The V and J ends lost 5 bases and 3 bases respectively, with 8 bases between them. This CDR3 has 13 amino acids. Looked up from germline, CDR1 is KGHSH and CDR2 is LQKENI. CDR3 nucleotide sequence: TGTGCCAGCTCAAAACAGCTCAATCAGCCCCAGCATTTT. It is translated as CASSKQLNQPQHF.

This clone was observed a few times. The chain combines TRBV7-9 with TRBJ1-5; 11 positions match TRBD1. The V gene end was trimmed by 5 bases and the J gene end by 7 bases; junction bases not matched to a gene: 7. This CDR3 comprises 15 residues. Germline lookup yields CDR1 SEHNR and CDR2 FQNEAQ (reference sequence). The DNA for the CDR3 is TGTGCCAGCAGCCCAACCGGGACAGGGGGACAGCCCCAGCATTTT. It encodes CASSPTGTGGQPQHF.

The CDR3 loop reads CASSELAGGPSGTDTQYF. Written as DNA, the CDR3 is TGTGCCAGCAGTGAGTTAGCGGGGGGGCCGTCGGGCACAGATACGCAGTATTTT. The chain links TRBV2 to TRBJ2-3; 11 bases map to TRBD2. The V gene end was trimmed by 3 bases and the J gene end by 1 base; junction bases not matched to a gene: 9. CDR3 length equals 18 residues. The germline CDR1 and CDR2 sequences are SNHLY and FYNNEI.

The chain recombines TRBV6-1 with TRBJ1-5; TRBD1 matches 7 bases. The CDR3 covers 16 residues. With V trimmed by 2 bases and J by 2 bases, 6 bases remained unmatched. The germline CDR1 and CDR2 sequences are MNHNS and SASEGT. The CDR3 DNA reads as TGTGCCAGCAGTGAACGAGGGGGCTCGGGCAATCAGCCCCAGCATTTT. It codes for CASSERGGSGNQPQHF.

V and J are TRBV19 and TRBJ1-6; a weak D match, TRBD1 (5 bases). The CDR3 length is 14 residues. V was cut by 3 bases and J by 10 bases, with 13 bases left in between. The V gene's germline CDR1 is LNHDA and CDR2 SQIVND (reference sequence). The CDR3 nucleotides are TGTGCCAGTAGTATTTCAGGGTTGGAGTCACCCCTCCACTTT. This sequence encodes CASSISGLESPLHF.

V gene TRBV11-3 combines with J gene TRBJ1-1; possibly TRBD1 for D (5 bases). CDR1 SGHNT and CDR2 YENEEA come from the germline V gene. The CDR3 is 13 residues long. V shed 5 bases and J shed 5 bases, with 12 bases lying between them. The CDR3 nucleotides are TGTGCCAGCAGCCGGGACGGCGCGACTGAAGCTTTCTTT. It codes for CASSRDGATEAFF.